This TCR beta chain was profiled in a study of blood T cell repertoires in COVID-19 (dated by TCRdb to between 2020 and 2021). At the level of the whole study: The collaborator samples originated in the United States, Italy and Spain and spanned the acute and convalescent phases of COVID-19. The material from the prospective study consisted of cDNA or gDNA derived from T cells, B-cell-depleted T cells, or PBMCs. Subjects who had been exposed to COVID-19, were actively infected with it, or had recovered from it provided the deeply sampled blood TCRbeta repertoires that made up the dataset. The repertoires were released in a freely available public database intended as a resource for research on the immune response to SARS-CoV-2. The samples were drawn from two sources: the first 160 participants of the ongoing ImmuneRACE study, and fewer than 1,500 subjects contributed by 6 global collaborators. Nearly every sample came with metadata listing a de-identified subject ID, COVID-19 status, age in years and sex. Where available, HLA class I and class II types were taken from metadata supplied by the sample provider and were not determined by assay-based typing. General study outcomes and caveats: The amount of clinical and demographic metadata varied by source and participant and was provided uncurated.

TCRbeta CDR3 regions were amplified from genomic DNA using the immunoSEQ Assay, a bias-controlled multiplex PCR. Concerning the study's data processing: Nucleated cell counts per sample were estimated from amplification of reference gene primers within the assay. To quantify the absolute abundance of each unique TCRbeta CDR3 rearrangement, sequence reads were collapsed and filtered. For each sample, productive Simpson clonality was calculated as the square root of Simpson's diversity index across productive rearrangements. The clones in this table, taken by TCRdb from immuneACCESS, are in-frame only. Not every clone is retained; where verified, under half of the shortfall comes from an unresolved V gene, and the cause of the rest is unknown. D and trimming come from the DNA, and the V and J calls and clone size come from that table. The table for this sample lists under 80,000 clones; roughly 84% of them were counted only once. Less than 45% of the sample is taken by the ten largest.

Collaborating institutions collected whole blood in K2EDTA tubes following their own protocols. Collaborator samples were shipped for TCRbeta analysis as frozen whole blood, isolated PBMCs, or DNA extracted from either sample type. Taken from cysteine to phenylalanine, the CDR3 has 16 residues. Left in the record is the CDR3 DNA by itself, 48 bases read in frame from the first base. The CDR1 and CDR2 encoded by the germline V gene are SGHRS and YFSETQ. Germline trimming amounts to 2 bases on V and 5 bases on J, with 7 as the count of junction bases outside the gene matches. A word on this clone: Its antigen is currently not known. No much larger clonotype is one base removed from it; base qualities were not supplied.

Sequencing used peripheral blood. The V gene is TRBV5-1 and the J gene is TRBJ1-1, with 12 bases aligning to TRBD1. The receptor comes from an elderly man with acute or convalescent COVID-19. The CDR3 corresponds to CASSFSGTGGWTEAFF. Read as DNA, the sequence is TGCGCCAGCAGCTTCTCCGGGACAGGGGGCTGGACTGAAGCTTTCTTT.